The 6 T cell receptor beta chains presented below share a single source sample, sequenced in a study of T-cell reconstitution after alpha-beta-depleted transplantation in children. Using unique molecular identifiers, the investigators prepared the TCRbeta library. In TCRdb, the PCR reads were re-called with MiXCR into one record per CDR3 protein. The table records a few hundred thousand distinct CDR3 sequences, 10% of them present only once. The sequences come from PBMCs from the stem cell graft donor, collected from the stem cell graft. These receptors were obtained from a human donor who donated a stem cell graft to a child with acute lymphoblastic leukemia.

Many counts were recorded for this clonotype. V and J are TRBV9 and TRBJ2-5; 13 nucleotides line up with TRBD2. This CDR3 region has 17 residues. CDR1 and CDR2 from the germline V gene are SGDLS and YYNGEE. V trimming: 0 bases; J trimming: 3 bases; junction bases outside the gene matches: 5. CDR3 in amino acids: CASSVGGTSGMKETQYF. Here the CDR3 DNA reads TGTGCCAGCAGCGTAGGTGGGACTAGCGGGATGAAAGAGACCCAGTACTTC.

Many counts were recorded for this clonotype. The chain recombines TRBV5-1 with TRBJ1-1, with D unclear. From germline, CDR1 is SGHRS and CDR2 YFSETQ. Trimming removed 7 bases from V and 7 bases from J, with 14 bases in between. The CDR3 is 12 residues long. CDR3 nucleotides: TGCGCCAGCTACACGAACGGGGATGAAGCTTTCTTT. Translation gives CASYTNGDEAFF.

This clonotype was observed a few times. This rearrangement joins TRBV29-1 to TRBJ1-4; unclear D gene. The germline CDR1 and CDR2 sequences are SQVTM and ANQGSEA. Trimming pared 0 bases from V and 0 bases from J, leaving 11 bases between. The CDR3 extends over 16 amino acids. Written as DNA, the CDR3 is TGCAGCGTTGAAGATCCAACAGCCCCAACTAATGAAAAACTGTTTTTT. Translated: CSVEDPTAPTNEKLFF.

Many counts were recorded for this clonotype. The gene calls are TRBV5-1 and TRBJ2-7; weak D call: TRBD2 (6 bases). Trimming removed 1 base from V and 0 bases from J, with 11 bases in between. CDR1 is SGHRS and CDR2 is YFSETQ in the germline V gene. This CDR3 region has 15 residues. CDR3 region: CASSLSRDFSYEQYF. CDR3 nucleotides: TGCGCCAGCAGCTTGAGCCGGGACTTCTCCTACGAGCAGTACTTC.

This clonotype showed up just a few times. The chain links TRBV7-9 to TRBJ2-1; a possible D gene is TRBD1 (6 bases). The V and J ends lost 5 bases and 3 bases respectively, with 14 bases between them. Germline V gene sequence: CDR1 SEHNR, CDR2 FQNEAQ (reference sequence). The CDR3 runs to 15 residues. CDR3 loop: CASSTPGDGYNEQFF. CDR3 nucleotides: TGTGCCAGCAGCACCCCAGGGGATGGCTACAATGAGCAGTTCTTC.

A few counts support this clonotype. The chain links TRBV20-1 to TRBJ2-3; D is uncertain. The V and J ends lost 0 bases and 1 base respectively, with 11 bases between them. Germline CDR1 and CDR2: DFQATT and SNEGSKA (reference sequence). The CDR3 is made up of 15 amino acids. This CDR3 is CSARDSATGTDTQYF. In DNA form, the CDR3 reads TGCAGTGCTAGAGATTCGGCCACAGGCACAGATACGCAGTATTTT.